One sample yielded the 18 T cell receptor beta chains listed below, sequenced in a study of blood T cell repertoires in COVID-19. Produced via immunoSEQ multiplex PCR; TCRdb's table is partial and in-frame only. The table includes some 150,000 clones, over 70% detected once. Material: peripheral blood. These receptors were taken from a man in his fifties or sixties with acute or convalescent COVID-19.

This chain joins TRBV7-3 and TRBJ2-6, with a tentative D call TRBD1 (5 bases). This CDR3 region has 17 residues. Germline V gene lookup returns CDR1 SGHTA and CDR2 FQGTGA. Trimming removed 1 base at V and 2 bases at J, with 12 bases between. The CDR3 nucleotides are TGTGCCAGCAGCTTAAGGAATAGGGGCACTGGGGCCAACGTCCTGACTTTC. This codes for CASSLRNRGTGANVLTF.

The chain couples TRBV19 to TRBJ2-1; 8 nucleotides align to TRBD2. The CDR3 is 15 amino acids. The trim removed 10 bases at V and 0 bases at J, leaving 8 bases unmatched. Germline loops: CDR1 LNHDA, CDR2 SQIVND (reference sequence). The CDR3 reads CATRGGRFSYNEQFF. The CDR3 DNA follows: TGTGCCACCCGGGGGGGGCGTTTCTCCTACAATGAGCAGTTCTTC.

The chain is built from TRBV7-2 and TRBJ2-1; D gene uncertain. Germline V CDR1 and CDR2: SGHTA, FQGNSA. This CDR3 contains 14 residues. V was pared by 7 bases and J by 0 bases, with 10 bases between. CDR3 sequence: CASMRDSSYNEQFF. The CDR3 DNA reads TGTGCCAGCATGAGAGATAGCTCCTACAATGAGCAGTTCTTC.

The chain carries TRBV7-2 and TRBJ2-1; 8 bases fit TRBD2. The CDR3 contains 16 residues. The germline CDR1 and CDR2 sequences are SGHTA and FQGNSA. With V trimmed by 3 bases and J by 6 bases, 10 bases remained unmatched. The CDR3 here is CASSLQPGLGLNEQFF. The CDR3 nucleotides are TGTGCCAGCAGCTTGCAACCGGGACTAGGTCTCAATGAGCAGTTCTTC.

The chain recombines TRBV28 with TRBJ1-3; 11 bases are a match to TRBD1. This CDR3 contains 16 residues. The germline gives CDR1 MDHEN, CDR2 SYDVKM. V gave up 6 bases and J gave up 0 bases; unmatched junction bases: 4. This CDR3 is CASSGGQGASGNTIYF. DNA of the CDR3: TGTGCCAGCAGCGGTGGACAGGGGGCCTCTGGAAACACCATATATTTT.

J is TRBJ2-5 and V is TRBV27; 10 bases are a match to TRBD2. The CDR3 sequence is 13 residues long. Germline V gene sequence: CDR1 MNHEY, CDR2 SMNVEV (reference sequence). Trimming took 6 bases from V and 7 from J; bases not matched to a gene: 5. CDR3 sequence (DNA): TGTGCCAGCAGATCCTTAGCGGGAGGGACCCAGTACTTC. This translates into CASRSLAGGTQYF.

For the CDR3, the DNA is TGTGCCACCAGCTCAAGGACAGACAATGAGCAGTTCTTC. It specifies CATSSRTDNEQFF. The chain uses TRBV15 and TRBJ2-1; the D gene is possibly TRBD1 (6 bases). Germline CDR1 reads LNHNV; CDR2 reads YYDKDF (reference sequence). The CDR3 covers 13 residues. V dropped 5 bases and J dropped 5 bases, with 10 bases sitting between them.

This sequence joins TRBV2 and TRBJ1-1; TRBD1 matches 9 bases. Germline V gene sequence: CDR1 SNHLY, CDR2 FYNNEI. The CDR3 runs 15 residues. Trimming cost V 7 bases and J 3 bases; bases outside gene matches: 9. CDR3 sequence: CASTTGGWGDTEAFF. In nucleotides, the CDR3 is TGTGCCAGCACCACAGGGGGCTGGGGTGACACTGAAGCTTTCTTT.

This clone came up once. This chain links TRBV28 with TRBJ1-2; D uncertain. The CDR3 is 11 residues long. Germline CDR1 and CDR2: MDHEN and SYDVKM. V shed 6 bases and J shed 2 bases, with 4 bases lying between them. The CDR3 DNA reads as TGTGCCAGCAGAGCAAACTATGGCTACACCTTC. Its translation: CASRANYGYTF.

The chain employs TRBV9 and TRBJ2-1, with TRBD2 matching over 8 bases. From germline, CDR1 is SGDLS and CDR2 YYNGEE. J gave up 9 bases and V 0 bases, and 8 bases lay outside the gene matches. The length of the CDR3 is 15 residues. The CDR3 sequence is CASSVGVAGSSEQFF. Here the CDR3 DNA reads TGTGCCAGCAGCGTAGGGGTAGCGGGATCGAGTGAGCAGTTCTTC.

CDR3: CASSFADRQETQYF. The CDR3 nucleotides are TGTGCCAGCAGCTTCGCCGACAGACAAGAGACCCAGTACTTC. The genes are TRBV7-9 and TRBJ2-5; perhaps TRBD1 as D (5 bases). The CDR3 covers 14 residues. The V end was cut by 3 bases, the J end by 2 bases, with 10 bases between. CDR1 is SEHNR, CDR2 FQNEAQ, per germline (reference sequence).

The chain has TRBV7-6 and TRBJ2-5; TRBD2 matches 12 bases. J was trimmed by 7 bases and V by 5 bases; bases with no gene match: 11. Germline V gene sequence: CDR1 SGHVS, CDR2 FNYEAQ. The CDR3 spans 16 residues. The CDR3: CASSRTSGRQGGTQYF. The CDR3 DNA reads TGTGCCAGCAGCCGTACTAGCGGGAGGCAGGGTGGGACCCAGTACTTC.

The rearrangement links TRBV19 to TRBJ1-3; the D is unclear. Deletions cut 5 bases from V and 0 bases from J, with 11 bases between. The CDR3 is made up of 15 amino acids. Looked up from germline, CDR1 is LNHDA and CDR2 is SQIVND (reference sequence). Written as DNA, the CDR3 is TGTGCCAGTAGTCCCTCGGGAAGCTCTGGAAACACCATATATTTT. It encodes CASSPSGSSGNTIYF.

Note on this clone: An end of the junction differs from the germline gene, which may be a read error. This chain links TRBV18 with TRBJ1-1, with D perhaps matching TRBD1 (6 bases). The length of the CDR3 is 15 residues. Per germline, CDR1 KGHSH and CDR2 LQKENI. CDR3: CANSPKAAGDTEAFF. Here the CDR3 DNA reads TGTGCCAACTCACCAAAAGCTGCAGGGGATACTGAAGCTTTCTTT.

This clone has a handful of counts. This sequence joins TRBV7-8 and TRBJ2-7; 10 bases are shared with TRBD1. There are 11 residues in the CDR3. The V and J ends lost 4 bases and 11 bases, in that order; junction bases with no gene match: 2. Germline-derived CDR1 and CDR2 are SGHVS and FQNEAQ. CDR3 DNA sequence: TGTGCCAGCAGCTCAGGACAGGGGGAGTACTTC. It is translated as CASSSGQGEYF.

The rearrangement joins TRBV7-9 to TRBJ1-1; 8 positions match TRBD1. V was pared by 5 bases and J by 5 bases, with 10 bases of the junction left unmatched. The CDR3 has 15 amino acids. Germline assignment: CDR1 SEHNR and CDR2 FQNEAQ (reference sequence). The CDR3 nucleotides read TGTGCCAGCAGCCCACTTTATACAGGGGGAACTGAAGCTTTCTTT. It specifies CASSPLYTGGTEAFF.

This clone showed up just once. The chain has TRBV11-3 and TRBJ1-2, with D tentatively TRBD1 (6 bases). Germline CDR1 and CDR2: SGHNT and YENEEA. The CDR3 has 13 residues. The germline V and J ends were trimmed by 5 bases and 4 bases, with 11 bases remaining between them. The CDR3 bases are TGTGCCAGCAGCCCTGGACAGACCTATGGCTACACCTTC. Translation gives CASSPGQTYGYTF.

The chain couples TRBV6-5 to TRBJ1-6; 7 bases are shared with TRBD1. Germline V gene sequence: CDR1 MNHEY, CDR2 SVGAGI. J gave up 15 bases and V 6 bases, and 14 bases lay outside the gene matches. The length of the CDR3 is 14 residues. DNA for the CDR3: TGTGCCAGCAGCCAGGACAGGCCCCTTGCCGTCCTCCACTTT. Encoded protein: CASSQDRPLAVLHF.